This T cell receptor beta chain appears in the sequencing data of a study of shared clonotypes between healthy human individuals. In the study overall: Three plates were used per donor for CD4 naive, three for CD4 memory, two for CD8 naive and one for CD8 memory. Study-wide findings and caveats: Limited genetic and exposure-history diversity came from having few donors.

The repertoire was sequenced with immunoSEQ multiplex PCR; TCRdb's copy has only in-frame clones and lacks some. The sample contains around 580,000 clones, 95% to 98% of which appear only once. Remarks on this clone: Its antigen is unknown.

Naive CD8 cells lacked CD45RO, underwent positive selection for CCR7 and left out terminally differentiated effector memory CD45RA+ cells. Free of recent acute infections or vaccinations, the donors were healthy HIV-negative adults. Sample: naive CD8+ T cells sorted from blood. The clonotype comes from a man aged 30 to 45 in good health.

The CDR3 sequence is CSVWSVSYNEQFF. Here the CDR3 DNA reads TGCAGCGTTTGGTCAGTATCCTACAATGAGCAGTTCTTC. This chain joins TRBV29-1 and TRBJ2-1; the D is unclear. V shed 5 bases and J shed 1 base, with 9 bases lying between them. This CDR3 region has 13 residues. From germline, CDR1 is SQVTM and CDR2 ANQGSEA.